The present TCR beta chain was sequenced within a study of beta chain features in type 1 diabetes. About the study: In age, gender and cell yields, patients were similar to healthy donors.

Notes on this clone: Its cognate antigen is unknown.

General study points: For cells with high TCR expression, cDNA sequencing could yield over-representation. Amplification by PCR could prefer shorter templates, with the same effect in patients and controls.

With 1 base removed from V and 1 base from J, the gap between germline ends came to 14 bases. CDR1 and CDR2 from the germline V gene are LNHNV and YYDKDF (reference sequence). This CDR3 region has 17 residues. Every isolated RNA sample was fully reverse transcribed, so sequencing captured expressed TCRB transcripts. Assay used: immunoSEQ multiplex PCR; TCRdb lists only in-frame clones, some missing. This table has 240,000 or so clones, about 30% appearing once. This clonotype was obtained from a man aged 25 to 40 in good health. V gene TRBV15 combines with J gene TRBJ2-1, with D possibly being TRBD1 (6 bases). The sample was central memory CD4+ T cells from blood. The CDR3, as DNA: TGTGCCACCAGCAGAGGGGCAGGGGCCGCGTCCTACAATGAGCAGTTCTTC. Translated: CATSRGAGAASYNEQFF.